This TCR beta chain was captured by sequencing in a study of PD-1 blockade in classical Hodgkin lymphoma (dated by TCRdb to about 2020). Study-wide context: Nivolumab dosing was 3 mg/kg intravenously every 2 weeks, continuing until either disease progression or unacceptable toxicity. The study used TCR beta sequencing and CyTOF to define a peripheral blood immune signature of response to PD-1 blockade in classical Hodgkin lymphoma. Study-level results and caveats: Lower diversity was observed in patients in whom nivolumab was started less than 1 year after ASCT, and these patients were excluded from later analyses so that confounding by immune reconstitution would be avoided. Baseline TCR diversity was reported to be lower in newly diagnosed patients than in healthy donors and to be lower still in relapsed/refractory patients. Baseline diversity similar to that of newly diagnosed patients was observed in trial patients achieving complete response, whereas significantly lower diversity was observed in partial responders and progressors. The study was restricted to a single clinical trial cohort, and the causes of repertoire differences, possibly disease activity or prior therapy, were left undefined. By C4D1, a significant rise was seen in CD4+ TCR diversity but not in CD8+ TCR diversity (p=0.0027 vs p=0.16), and the rise was most apparent among complete responders (p=0.02).

A word on this clone: What this receptor recognizes is not known. No clone much larger than this one lies a single base away; base qualities are absent.

Genomic DNA was isolated using the Qiagen DNeasy kit from unsorted PBMCs as well as from negatively selected CD4+ and CD8+ fractions. TCR beta CDR3 regions were subjected to amplification by immunoSEQ multiplex PCR with primers that anneal to V and J segments. Amplification bias was minimized using a synthetic immune receptor repertoire, and residual bias was removed computationally after sequencing. On the authors' methods: Custom Python scripts were used to quantify repertoire diversity as the Shannon entropy index. Unsorted, CD4+ and CD8+ repertoires were examined separately, except in combined analyses, for which CD4+ and CD8+ sequences were merged in silico. Clonal expansion was defined as at least a 2-fold frequency increase after treatment relative to C1D1, with a pseudocount of 0.5 for undetected baseline clones. Singleton clones were defined as clones with 0 or 1 copy at C1D1, and non-singleton clones were defined as clones with 2 or more copies. Clones expanded in unsorted samples were annotated as CD4+, CD8+ or unknown by matching protein sequences in sorted samples from the same patient. Diversity changes from C1D1 to C4D1 were tested in paired samples using Wilcoxon tests. TCRdb holds this immuneACCESS table with in-frame rearrangements only. Some clones are missing; in checked studies, unresolved V genes explain under half, and the rest has no known cause. The D gene and trimming were derived from the DNA, and the V and J assignments and clone size from that table. The sample contains about 6,300 clones, 70% to 90% of them found a single time. The ten largest clonotypes hold roughly 45% of the sample.

The meaning of the sample's time point label: cycle 2 day 1 (C2D1) of nivolumab. Every trial patient had relapsed following autologous stem cell transplantation, and prior brentuximab vedotin exposure was what differed among cohorts A, B and C. The trial cohort comprised some 60 patients with relapsed/refractory classical Hodgkin lymphoma whose best overall responses were complete response, partial response or progressive disease. In the multi-cohort phase II CheckMate 205 trial, trial patients received single-agent nivolumab. An independent review committee assessed best overall response by applying the 2007 International Working Group response criteria. Trial PBMCs were collected just before the start of nivolumab (C1D1) and during therapy at cycle 2 day 1 and cycle 4 day 1. Peripheral blood was collected in 8 mL Vacutainer Cell Preparation Tubes, from which PBMCs were isolated by centrifugation and then cryopreserved.

The TCR was taken from a human donor with classical Hodgkin lymphoma. The source was peripheral blood mononuclear cells (PBMCs), collected before the second cycle of nivolumab.

CDR3 protein: CASSPQQNEAFF. The DNA sequence reads TGTGCCAGCTCACCACAACAGAATGAAGCTTTCTTT. In this chain, TRBV18 is recombined with TRBJ1-1, with the D gene not clear enough to name. The germline V gene sets CDR1 to KGHSH and CDR2 to LQKENI. Including the terminal cysteine and phenylalanine, the CDR3 comprises 12 residues. Of all the DNA, just the CDR3 is kept, 36 bases in frame from base 1. V gives up 1 base and J gives up 7 bases, and the segment between their germline ends measures 7 bases. When the CDR3 is completed using the reference TRBV18 and TRBJ1-1 genes on either side, the full variable domain is NAGVMQNPRHLVRRRGQEARLRCSPMKGHSHVYWYRQLPEEGLKFMVYLQKENIIDESGMPKERFSAEFPKEGPSILRIQQVVRGDSAAYFCASSPQQNEAFFGQGTRLTVV.